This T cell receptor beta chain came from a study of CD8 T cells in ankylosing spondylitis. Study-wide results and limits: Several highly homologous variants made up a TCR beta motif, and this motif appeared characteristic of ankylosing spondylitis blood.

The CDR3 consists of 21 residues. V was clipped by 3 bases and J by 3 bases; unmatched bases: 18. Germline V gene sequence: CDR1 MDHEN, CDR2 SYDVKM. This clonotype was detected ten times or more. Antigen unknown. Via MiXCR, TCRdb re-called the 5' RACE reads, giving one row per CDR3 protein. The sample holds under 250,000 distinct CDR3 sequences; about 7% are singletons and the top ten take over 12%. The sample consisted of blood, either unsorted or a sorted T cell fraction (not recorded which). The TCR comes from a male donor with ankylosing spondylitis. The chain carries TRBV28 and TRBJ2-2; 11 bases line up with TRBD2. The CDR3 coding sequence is TGTGCCAGCAGTTTCCCGTGGGGGACTAGCGGAACCTTTGGGGACACCGGGGAGCTGTTTTTT. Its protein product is CASSFPWGTSGTFGDTGELFF.